The clone carrying this T cell receptor beta chain has just a few counts. The CDR3 covers 14 residues. V shed 6 bases and J 3 bases; nucleotides not matched to a gene: 4. This entry is derived from a study of T-cell reconstitution after alpha-beta-depleted transplantation in children. Unique molecular identifiers were used to barcode this TCRbeta library. TCRdb processed the PCR reads anew with MiXCR; each CDR3 protein has one entry. The sample consists of about 500,000 distinct CDR3 sequences, 30% to 35% of them appearing once. The TCR originated in a human donor who donated a stem cell graft to a child with aplastic anemia. The chain uses TRBV12-3 or TRBV12-4 and TRBJ1-5; TRBD1 aligns across 8 bases. The sequencing used PBMCs from the stem cell graft donor, collected from the stem cell graft. The CDR3 DNA follows: TGTGCCAGCAGAACGACAGGGGACAATCAGCCCCAGCATTTT. As protein: CASRTTGDNQPQHF.